This TCR beta chain was obtained from a study of cytomegalovirus exposure and HLA in healthy donors. These donors counted as nominally healthy when sampled, but unrecorded immune exposures were likely. Use of 60 Vbeta and 13 Jbeta primers characterized the PCR. Profiled with immunoSEQ multiplex PCR; TCRdb holds only in-frame clones, not every one. The repertoire holds over 150,000 clones, with 70% to 90% as singletons. The receptor's source is a young woman in good health and CMV-seronegative. Sequenced sample: PBMCs.

CDR3 amino acids: CASSETGTGLTDTQYF. In DNA, the CDR3 is TGCGCCAGCAGTGAGACTGGGACGGGACTCACAGATACGCAGTATTTT. V and J are TRBV10-1 and TRBJ2-3; perhaps TRBD2 as D (6 bases). Germline V gene lookup returns CDR1 WNHNN and CDR2 SYGVQD (reference sequence). CDR3 length: 16 amino acids. V lost 2 bases, J lost 2 bases, and 14 bases lay in between.